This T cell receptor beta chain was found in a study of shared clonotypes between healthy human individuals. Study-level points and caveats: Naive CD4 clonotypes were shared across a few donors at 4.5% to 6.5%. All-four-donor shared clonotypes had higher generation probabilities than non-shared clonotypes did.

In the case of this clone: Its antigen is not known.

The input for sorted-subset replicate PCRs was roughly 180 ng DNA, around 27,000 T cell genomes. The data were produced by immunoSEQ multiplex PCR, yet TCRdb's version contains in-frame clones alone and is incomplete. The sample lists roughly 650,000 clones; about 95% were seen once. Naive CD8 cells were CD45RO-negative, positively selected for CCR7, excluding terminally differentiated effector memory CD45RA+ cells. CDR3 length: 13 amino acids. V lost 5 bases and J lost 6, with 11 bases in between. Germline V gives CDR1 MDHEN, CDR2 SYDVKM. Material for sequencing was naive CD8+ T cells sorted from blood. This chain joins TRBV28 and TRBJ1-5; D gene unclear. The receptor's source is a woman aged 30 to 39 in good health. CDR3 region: CASSPGPGQPQHF. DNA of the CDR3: TGTGCCAGCAGTCCAGGTCCGGGTCAGCCCCAGCATTTT. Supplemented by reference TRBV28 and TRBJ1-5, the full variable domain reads DVKVTQSSRYLVKRTGEKVFLECVQDMDHENMFWYRQDPGLGLRLIYFSYDVKMKEKGDIPEGYSVSREKKERFSLILESASTNQTSMYLCASSPGPGQPQHFGDGTRLSIL.